The 6 T cell receptor beta chains in this list originate from one sample, sequenced in a study of T cell changes during pregnancy in multiple sclerosis. The assay was immunoSEQ multiplex PCR, and TCRdb's table has in-frame clones only and misses some. This table holds 75,000 to 95,000 clones, about 92% found once. Material: peripheral blood, obtained in the first trimester of pregnancy. These receptors were obtained from a female donor with multiple sclerosis, enrolled in a pregnancy study.

The rearrangement links TRBV7-2 to TRBJ2-2; the D is unclear. V lost 5 bases, J lost 1 base, and 8 bases lay in between. The CDR3 consists of 14 residues. Germline CDR1 SGHTA, CDR2 FQGNSA. CDR3 bases: TGTGCCAGCAGCATCCTTAGGAACACCGGGGAGCTGTTTTTT. Translating gives CASSILRNTGELFF. The variable domain in full, completed from reference TRBV7-2 and TRBJ2-2, reads GAGVSQSPSNKVTEKGKDVELRCDPISGHTALYWYRQSLGQGLEFLIYFQGNSAPDKSGLPSDRFSAERTGGSVSTLTIQRTQQEDSAVYLCASSILRNTGELFFGEGSRLTVL.

The rearrangement joins TRBV11-3 to TRBJ2-1; 10 positions agree with TRBD2. CDR1 and CDR2 from the germline V gene are SGHNT and YENEEA. The V segment lost 4 bases and the J segment 5 bases; nucleotides outside the gene matches: 14. CDR3 length: 18 residues. CDR3 in amino acids: CASSSPSLAGVSNNEQFF. CDR3 nucleotide sequence: TGTGCCAGCAGCTCACCTTCGCTAGCGGGAGTCAGTAACAATGAGCAGTTCTTC.

The chain recombines TRBV6-1 with TRBJ2-3, with TRBD2 matching 7 bases. V lost 0 bases, J lost 0 bases, and 0 bases stayed unmatched. Germline V CDR1 and CDR2: MNHNS, SASEGT. This CDR3 contains 15 residues. DNA of the CDR3: TGTGCCAGCAGTGAAGCTAGCGGGAGCACAGATACGCAGTATTTT. This encodes CASSEASGSTDTQYF.

The chain carries TRBV10-1 and TRBJ2-5; perhaps TRBD2 as D (5 bases). Germline-derived CDR1 and CDR2 are WNHNN and SYGVQD (reference sequence). Trimming took 3 bases from V and 6 from J, leaving 11 bases between them. This CDR3 contains 13 residues. The CDR3 loop is CASSERGKKTQYF. For the CDR3, the DNA is TGCGCCAGCAGTGAACGGGGAAAGAAGACCCAGTACTTC.

The gene calls are TRBV6-5 and TRBJ1-2; the D gene is possibly TRBD1 (5 bases). Trimming left V 6 bases short and J 8 bases short, with 10 bases between. Germline lookup yields CDR1 MNHEY and CDR2 SVGAGI. This CDR3 spans 11 amino acids. This CDR3 is CASSQGVGYTF. The CDR3 DNA follows: TGTGCCAGCAGCCAAGGGGTAGGCTACACCTTC.

The chain links TRBV5-1 to TRBJ2-2, with 11 bases that match TRBD2. The CDR3 covers 15 residues. The V and J ends lost 4 bases and 5 bases, in that order; junction bases with no gene match: 4. The V gene's germline CDR1 is SGHRS and CDR2 YFSETQ. Here the CDR3 reads CASSPTSGSTGELFF. As DNA, the CDR3 is TGCGCCAGCAGCCCTACTAGCGGGAGTACCGGGGAGCTGTTTTTT.